This T cell receptor beta chain was sequenced for a study of T cell changes during pregnancy in multiple sclerosis. Profiled with immunoSEQ multiplex PCR; TCRdb holds only in-frame clones, not every one. The sample has some 43,000 clones, around 90% seen once. Here the sequenced sample was CD8+ T cells from peripheral blood mononuclear cells, taken in the first trimester of pregnancy. The TCR comes from a female donor with multiple sclerosis, enrolled in a pregnancy study.

CDR3 DNA sequence: TGCGCCAGCAGCCAAGATACAACGGGAGGGCAAGATACGCAGTATTTT. Translating gives CASSQDTTGGQDTQYF. This chain joins TRBV4-3 and TRBJ2-3, with 8 bases lining up with TRBD2. Germline values: CDR1 LGHNA, CDR2 YSLEER. CDR3 length: 16 amino acids. Germline trimming cut 0 bases from V and 5 bases from J; bases unmatched to any gene: 7.